This T cell receptor (beta chain) is from a study of identical twins (dated by TCRdb to about 2016). For context, the study as a whole: To test whether fetal clonotypes persist, the study used deep sequencing on TCR alpha and beta repertoires from monozygotic twins, unrelated adults of various ages, and cord blood. Replicate twin experiments were performed at different times using different library preparation protocols to rule out contamination.

Library prep was done by 5' RACE. TCRdb shows the sequencer as Illumina HiSeq 2000. Template switching added a universal primer binding site, and the final cDNA carried a unique molecular identifier that allowed TCR cDNA molecules to be counted accurately. First-strand cDNA for TCR alpha and beta chains was synthesized from specific primers in the conserved constant-segment region. Each cDNA library was double barcoded, with a SMART-Mk sample barcode plus Illumina barcodes, to control for contamination. Two successive PCR steps introduced TruSeq adapter sequences along with Illumina sample barcodes. The Illumina HiSeq platform was used with custom primers to sequence TCR alpha and beta cDNA libraries. Under the source paper's analysis protocol: MiGEC processed the raw reads to extract unique molecular identifiers, while MiXCR was used to determine the CDR3 positions. Recombination models were inferred per individual with the repgenHMM and IGoR tools using an EM algorithm. Shared clonotypes were analyzed with the tcR package in R, and sharing was normalized by the product of cloneset sizes. To study raw recombination free of thymic and clonal selection effects, out-of-frame nonproductive sequences were analyzed. TCRdb ran its own pipeline on the public reads, namely fastp trimming at Q25 and MiXCR clone calling, and kept in-frame beta chains. Entries that share a CDR3 protein sequence are merged under the most common genes and DNA. In this record, the V and J calls reflect TCRdb's handling and not the investigators' own analysis. The sample has around 220,000 distinct CDR3 sequences on record, about 14% of them singletons. Of the sample, about 9% is held by the ten largest clones.

Via the germline V gene, CDR1 is SGHTA and CDR2 FQGTGA. After removal of 5 bases from V and 7 bases from J, the junction retains 12 bases not matched to a gene. The CDR3, from cysteine to phenylalanine, totals 17 residues. CDR3 DNA is the only sequence kept; it has 51 bases, read in frame from the first base. As concerns this clonotype: The specificity of this receptor is unknown. No quality values exist for individual bases; no much larger clone is one base distant.

The research as a whole found: Because the same donors could not be followed over many years, conclusions were based on cross-sectional statistical analysis. Zero-insertion analyses could be partly confounded by invariant T cells such as MAIT and iNKT, although diverse VJ usage argued against such confounding for most clonotypes. Recombination models systematically underestimated out-of-frame TCR alpha sharing in monozygotic twins but agreed with sharing between unrelated individuals. Out-of-frame TCR alpha sequences shared between twins showed an excess of low generation-probability sequences compared with coincidental sharing between unrelated individuals. Fewer insertions were carried by abundant cord blood beta clonotypes, a similar but weaker trend appeared in young adult naive repertoires, and no such trend appeared in memory repertoires. A weaker excess of twin sharing was found in beta out-of-frame sequences because the signal-to-noise ratio was lowered by fewer shared sequences.

Every donor in the study was a healthy Caucasian. Using Miltenyi CD45RO+ enrichment and human naive T-cell isolation kits, memory (CD45RO+) and naive T cells were isolated from PBMC. The sequence derives from a woman in her late teens or twenties in good health. Sequenced material: memory (CD45RO+) T cells sorted from blood. The sample's cell subset or site, from its label and the paper: CD45RO+ enriched T cells. The chain was built from TRBV7-3 and TRBJ2-2; 11 bases in between match TRBD1. Read as DNA, the sequence is TGTGCCAGCAGCACCCCCGCCGGGACAGGGGGAGGCGGGGAGCTGTTTTTT. Its translation reads: CASSTPAGTGGGGELFF.